This note documents a single T cell receptor beta chain sequence. Source study methods: Nucleated cell counts were estimated from reference gene primer amplification. Repertoires were generated with immunoSEQ multiplex PCR, while TCRdb's copy carries only in-frame clones and drops some. D and trimming were read from the DNA, whereas the V and J calls and clone size are those reported in that table. This repertoire shows 150,000 to 200,000 clones, roughly 86% found once; its top ten account for 0.45% to 0.6%. This sample is part of a study of blood T cell repertoires in COVID-19. Study background: The United States, Italy and Spain supplied acute and convalescent COVID-19 samples. T cells, B-cell-depleted T cells, or PBMCs supplied cDNA or gDNA.

Seattle patient enrollment occurred during active infection, with longitudinal follow-up thereafter. The sequencing sample was made of peripheral blood. This clonotype was sampled from a man between 60 and 75 years old with COVID-19, enrolled during active disease.

CDR3 sequence: CASSQGDRGPYGYTF. In DNA, the CDR3 is TGTGCCAGCTCACAGGGGGACAGAGGACCGTATGGCTACACCTTC. The chain links TRBV18 to TRBJ1-2; TRBD1 aligns across 7 bases. Trimming at V came to 4 bases and at J to 5 bases, leaving 10 bases not matched to a gene. The CDR3 contains 15 residues. The V gene's germline CDR1 is KGHSH and CDR2 LQKENI. The whole variable domain, remainder taken from reference TRBV18 and TRBJ1-2, is NAGVMQNPRHLVRRRGQEARLRCSPMKGHSHVYWYRQLPEEGLKFMVYLQKENIIDESGMPKERFSAEFPKEGPSILRIQQVVRGDSAAYFCASSQGDRGPYGYTFGSGTRLTVV.